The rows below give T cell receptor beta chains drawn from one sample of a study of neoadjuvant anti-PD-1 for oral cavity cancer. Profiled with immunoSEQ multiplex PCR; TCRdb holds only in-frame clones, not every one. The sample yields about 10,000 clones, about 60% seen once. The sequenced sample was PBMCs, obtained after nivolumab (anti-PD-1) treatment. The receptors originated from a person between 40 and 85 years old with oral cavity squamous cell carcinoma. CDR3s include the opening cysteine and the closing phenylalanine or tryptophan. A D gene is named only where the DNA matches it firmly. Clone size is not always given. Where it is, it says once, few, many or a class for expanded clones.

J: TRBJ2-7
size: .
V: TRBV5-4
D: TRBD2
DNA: TGTGCCAGCAGCCCTGGACTAGCGGGGGTCTACGAGCAGTACTTC
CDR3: CASSPGLAGVYEQYF

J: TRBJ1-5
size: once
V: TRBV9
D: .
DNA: TGTGCCAGCAGCGTAGCTGGGGGGCTCGGCCAGCCCCAGCATTTT
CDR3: CASSVAGGLGQPQHF

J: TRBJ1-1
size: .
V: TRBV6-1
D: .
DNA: TGTGCCAGCAGTCCGTACTTAGACACTGAAGCTTTCTTT
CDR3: CASSPYLDTEAFF

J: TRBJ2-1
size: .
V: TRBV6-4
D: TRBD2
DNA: TGTGCCAGCAGTGACTCGGGCGGGGGGGTATACAATGAGCAGTTCTTC
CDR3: CASSDSGGGVYNEQFF

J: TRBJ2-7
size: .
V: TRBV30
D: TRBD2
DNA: TGTGCCTGGAGACCATTAGGTCTAGCGGGAGGGCCCTCTTCCGAGCAGTACTTC
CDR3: CAWRPLGLAGGPSSEQYF

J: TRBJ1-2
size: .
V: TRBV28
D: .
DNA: TGTGCCAGCAGTTTAAGAGGGAGTCATGGCTACACCTTC
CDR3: CASSLRGSHGYTF

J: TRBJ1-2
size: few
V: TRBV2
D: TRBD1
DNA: TGTGCCAGCAGAAACGAAAGACAGGGATTGAGCTATGGCTACACCTTC
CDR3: CASRNERQGLSYGYTF

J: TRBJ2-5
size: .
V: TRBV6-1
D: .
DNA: TGTGCCAGCAGTGGGAGGGTAAGGCAAGAGACCCAGTACTTC
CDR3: CASSGRVRQETQYF

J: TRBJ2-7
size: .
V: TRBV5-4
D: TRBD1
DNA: TGTGCCAGCACCCCGCAGGGGGAGTCGGGGACCCACGAGCAGTACTTC
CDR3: CASTPQGESGTHEQYF

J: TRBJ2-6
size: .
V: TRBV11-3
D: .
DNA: TGTGCCAGCAGCTTAGGTAGCTCTGGGGCCAACGTCCTGACTTTC
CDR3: CASSLGSSGANVLTF

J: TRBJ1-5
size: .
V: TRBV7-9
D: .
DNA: TGTGCCAGCAGCTTAGGTACCGATCAGCCCCAGCATTTT
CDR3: CASSLGTDQPQHF

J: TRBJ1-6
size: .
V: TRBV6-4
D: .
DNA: TGTGCCAGCAGCCGGGGAGGGTCCCGATCACCCCTCCACTTT
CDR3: CASSRGGSRSPLHF

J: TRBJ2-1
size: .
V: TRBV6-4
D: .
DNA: TGTGCCAGCAGTGCGGCAGGGATAGGCGGTGAGCAGTTCTTC
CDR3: CASSAAGIGGEQFF

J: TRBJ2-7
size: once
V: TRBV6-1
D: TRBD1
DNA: TGTGCCAGCAGTGCCCCGGGACAGAGCTACGAGCAGTACTTC
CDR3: CASSAPGQSYEQYF

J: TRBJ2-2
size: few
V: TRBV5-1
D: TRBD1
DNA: TGCGCCAGCAGCTTCACAGGGGGCGCGAACGGGGAGCTGTTTTTT
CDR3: CASSFTGGANGELFF

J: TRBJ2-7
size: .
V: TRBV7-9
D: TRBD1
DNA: TGTGCCAGCAGCCCTCGGACAGGGGGAAACGAGCAGTACTTC
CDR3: CASSPRTGGNEQYF

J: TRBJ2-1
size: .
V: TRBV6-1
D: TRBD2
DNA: TGTGCCAGCAGTGAGGATCTAGCGGGGGCTTCCTACAATGAGCAGTTCTTC
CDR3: CASSEDLAGASYNEQFF

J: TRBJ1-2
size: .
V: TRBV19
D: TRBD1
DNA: TGTGCCAGTAGTATAGCCTCTACAGGGGGCTATGGCTACACCTTC
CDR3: CASSIASTGGYGYTF

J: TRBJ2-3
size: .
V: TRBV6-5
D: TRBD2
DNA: TGTGCCAGCAGTCTATTAGCGGGAGTAGTGGGTACGCAGTATTTT
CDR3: CASSLLAGVVGTQYF

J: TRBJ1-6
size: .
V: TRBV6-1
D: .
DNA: TGTGCCAGTTCACGAGGGCCGGGTAATTCACCCCTCCACTTT
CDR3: CASSRGPGNSPLHF

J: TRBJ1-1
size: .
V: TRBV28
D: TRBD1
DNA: TGTGCCAGCTCCCTAGGGGGCAGCATGAACACTGAAGCTTTCTTT
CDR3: CASSLGGSMNTEAFF

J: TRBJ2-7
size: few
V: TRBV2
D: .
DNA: TGTGCCAGCAAGGGGGGAGTTACCTTCTACGAGCAGTACTTC
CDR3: CASKGGVTFYEQYF